The clone carrying this TCR beta chain was recorded many times. This sample was taken from a study of regulatory T cells in long-lasting Graves disease. Both iRepertoire HTBI primers and Arm-PCR of CDR3 regions were used to build the TCR beta libraries. Via MiXCR, TCRdb re-called the multiplex PCR reads, giving one row per CDR3 protein. There are hundreds of thousands of distinct CDR3 sequences in the sample; 20% occur only once, and less than 25% lies in the top ten. Time point: persistent/refractory GD, antithyroid drugs over 5 years with positive TRAb. The TCR library was prepared using RNA isolated from PBMCs. Sample: peripheral blood mononuclear cells (PBMCs), taken when the disease was refractory, from a patient treated with antithyroid drugs. This sequence originates from a female donor with Graves disease.

CDR3 sequence (DNA): TGCAGCGTTGAAGCCCCTCAGGGCTCCTACGAGCAGTACTTC. The encoded protein is CSVEAPQGSYEQYF. The V gene is TRBV29-1, the J gene TRBJ2-7; possible D gene TRBD1, 5 bases. The ends were cut back, 1 base at V and 0 bases at J, with 10 bases in the middle. This CDR3 region has 14 residues. Germline V gives CDR1 SQVTM, CDR2 ANQGSEA.